A selection of T cell receptor beta chains follows, all from one sample in a study of identical twins. MiXCR, run by TCRdb on the 5' RACE reads, gives a single entry per CDR3 protein. The sample records approximately 670,000 distinct CDR3 sequences, around 5.7% being singletons. The sample was naive T cells sorted from blood. Every receptor here comes from a man younger than 30 in good health. CDR3s include the opening cysteine and the closing phenylalanine or tryptophan. Each record gives: J gene, V gene, CDR3 protein.

>TRBJ2-1|TRBV18
CASCGQSAENEQFF
>TRBJ2-4|TRBV12-3/TRBV12-4
CASSPLRADSIQYF
>TRBJ2-5|TRBV20-1
CRAQSGSGVPQETQYF
>TRBJ2-1|TRBV6-2/TRBV6-3
CASSRTEVLSYNEQFF
>TRBJ1-3|TRBV7-8
CASSLGDSHLGNTIYF
>TRBJ2-1|TRBV4-1
CASSQEAGGSFF
>TRBJ2-1|TRBV7-3
CASGDSGNEQFF
>TRBJ2-5|TRBV6-1
CASSPTSGRVYRETQYF
>TRBJ1-3|TRBV29-1
CSVGVYRRDSGNTIYF
>TRBJ2-1|TRBV5-1
CASSASGGYNEQFF